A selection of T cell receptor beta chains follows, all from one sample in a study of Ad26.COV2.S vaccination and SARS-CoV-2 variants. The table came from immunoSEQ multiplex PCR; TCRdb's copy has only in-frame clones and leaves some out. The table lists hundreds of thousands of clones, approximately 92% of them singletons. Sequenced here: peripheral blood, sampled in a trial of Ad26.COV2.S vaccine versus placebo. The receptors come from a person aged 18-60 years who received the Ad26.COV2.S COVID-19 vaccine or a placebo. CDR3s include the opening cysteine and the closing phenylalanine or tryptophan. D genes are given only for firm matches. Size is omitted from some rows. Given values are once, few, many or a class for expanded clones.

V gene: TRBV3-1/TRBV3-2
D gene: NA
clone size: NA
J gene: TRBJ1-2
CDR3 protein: CASSQTGLGGYTF
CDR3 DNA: TGTGCCAGCAGCCAGACAGGTTTGGGTGGCTACACCTTC

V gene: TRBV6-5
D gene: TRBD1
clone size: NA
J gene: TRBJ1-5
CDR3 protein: CASRLRGQPQHF
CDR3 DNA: TGTGCCAGCAGGCTCAGGGGGCAGCCCCAGCATTTT

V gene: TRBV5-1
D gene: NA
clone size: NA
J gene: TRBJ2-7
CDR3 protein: CASSLLGVGNEQYF
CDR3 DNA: TGCGCCAGCAGCTTGTTGGGGGTGGGGAACGAGCAGTACTTC

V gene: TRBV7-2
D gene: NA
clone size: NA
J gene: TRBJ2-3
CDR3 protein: CASSPGETDTQYF
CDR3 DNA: TGTGCCAGCAGCCCCGGGGAGACAGATACGCAGTATTTT

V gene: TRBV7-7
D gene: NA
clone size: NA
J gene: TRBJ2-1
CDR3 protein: CASSPQSGSEQFF
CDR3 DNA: TGTGCCAGCAGCCCTCAGTCGGGGAGTGAGCAGTTCTTC

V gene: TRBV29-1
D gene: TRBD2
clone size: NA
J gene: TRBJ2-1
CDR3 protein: CSVSPPSGAYNEQFF
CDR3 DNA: TGCAGCGTCTCACCCCCTAGCGGAGCCTACAATGAGCAGTTCTTC

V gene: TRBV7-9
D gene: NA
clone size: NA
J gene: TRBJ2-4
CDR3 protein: CASSLGQTLAKNIQYF
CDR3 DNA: TGTGCCAGCAGCCTCGGACAGACGCTAGCCAAAAACATTCAGTACTTC

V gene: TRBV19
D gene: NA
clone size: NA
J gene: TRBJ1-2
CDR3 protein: CASSIGPPALDYGYTF
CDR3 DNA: TGTGCCAGTAGTATAGGGCCTCCAGCCTTGGACTATGGCTACACCTTC

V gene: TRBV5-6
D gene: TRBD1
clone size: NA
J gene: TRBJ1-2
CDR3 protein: CASSSRQGGYGYTF
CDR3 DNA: TGTGCCAGCAGCTCCAGACAGGGTGGCTATGGCTACACCTTC

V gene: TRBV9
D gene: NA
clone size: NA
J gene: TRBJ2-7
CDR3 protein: CASSPGRTSADYEQYF
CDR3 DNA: TGTGCCAGCAGTCCGGGACGCACTTCAGCAGACTACGAGCAGTACTTC

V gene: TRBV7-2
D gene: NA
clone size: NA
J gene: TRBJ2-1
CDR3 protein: CASSLGQLLNEQFF
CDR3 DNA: TGTGCCAGCAGCTTGGGACAACTCCTCAATGAGCAGTTCTTC

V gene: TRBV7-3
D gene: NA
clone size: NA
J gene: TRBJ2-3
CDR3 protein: CASSLSKITDTQYF
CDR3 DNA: TGTGCCAGCAGCTTAAGTAAGATCACAGATACGCAGTATTTT

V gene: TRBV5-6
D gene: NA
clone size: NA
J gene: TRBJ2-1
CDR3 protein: CASSLTQGSSYNEQFF
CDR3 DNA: TGTGCCAGCAGCTTAACACAGGGAAGCTCCTACAATGAGCAGTTCTTC

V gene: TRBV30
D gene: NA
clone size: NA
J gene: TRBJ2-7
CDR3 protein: CAWSVHRGYEQYF
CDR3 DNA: TGTGCCTGGAGTGTTCACAGAGGCTACGAGCAGTACTTC

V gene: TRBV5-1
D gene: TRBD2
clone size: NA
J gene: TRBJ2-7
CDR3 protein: CASSSRLASYEQYF
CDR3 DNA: TGCGCCAGCAGCTCCAGACTAGCCTCCTACGAGCAGTACTTC

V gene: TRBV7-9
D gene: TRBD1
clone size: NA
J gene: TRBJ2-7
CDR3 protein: CASTPSTGGPYEQYF
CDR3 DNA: TGTGCCAGCACCCCCTCGACAGGGGGACCCTACGAGCAGTACTTC

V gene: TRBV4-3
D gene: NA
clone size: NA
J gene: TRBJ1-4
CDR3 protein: CASSQEHDYVGKLFF
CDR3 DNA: TGCGCCAGCAGCCAAGAGCACGACTACGTGGGGAAACTGTTTTTT

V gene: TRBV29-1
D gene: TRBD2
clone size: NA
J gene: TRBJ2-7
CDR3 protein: CSVAASGTFYEQYF
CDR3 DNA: TGCAGCGTTGCGGCTAGCGGGACCTTCTACGAGCAGTACTTC

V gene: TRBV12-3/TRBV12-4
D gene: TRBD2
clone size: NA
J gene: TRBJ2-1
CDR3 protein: CASSPLAGMQFF
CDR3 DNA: TGTGCCAGCAGTCCCCTAGCGGGAATGCAGTTCTTC

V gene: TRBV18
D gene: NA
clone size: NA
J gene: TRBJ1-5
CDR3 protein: CASSQGRSNQPQHF
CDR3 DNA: TGTGCCAGCTCACAGGGTCGAAGCAATCAGCCCCAGCATTTT

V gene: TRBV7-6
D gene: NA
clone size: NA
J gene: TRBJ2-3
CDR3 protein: CASSLEGVGGDTQYF
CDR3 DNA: TGTGCCAGCAGCTTAGAGGGGGTAGGAGGAGATACGCAGTATTTT

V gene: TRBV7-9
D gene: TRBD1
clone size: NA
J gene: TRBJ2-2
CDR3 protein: CASSSGTGLAGELFF
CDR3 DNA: TGTGCCAGCAGTTCCGGGACAGGGCTGGCCGGGGAGCTGTTTTTT

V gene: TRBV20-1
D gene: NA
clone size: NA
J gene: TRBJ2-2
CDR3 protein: CSASAGAVGELFF
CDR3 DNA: TGCAGTGCTAGTGCGGGGGCTGTCGGGGAGCTGTTTTTT

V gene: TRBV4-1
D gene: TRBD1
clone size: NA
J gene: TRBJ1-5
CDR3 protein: CASSHRQGRNQPQHF
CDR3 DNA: TGCGCCAGCAGCCACCGACAGGGGCGCAATCAGCCCCAGCATTTT

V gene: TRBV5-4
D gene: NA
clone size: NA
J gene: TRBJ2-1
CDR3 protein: CASSLGHINNEQFF
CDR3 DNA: TGTGCCAGCAGCTTAGGACATATAAACAATGAGCAGTTCTTC

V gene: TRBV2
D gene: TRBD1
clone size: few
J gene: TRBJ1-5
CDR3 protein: CASSWTGEGQPQHF
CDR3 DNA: TGTGCCAGCAGTTGGACAGGGGAAGGTCAGCCCCAGCATTTT

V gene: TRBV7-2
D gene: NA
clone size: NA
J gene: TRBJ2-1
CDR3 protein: CASTLSHGDNEQFF
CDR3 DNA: TGTGCCAGCACTCTAAGTCATGGAGACAATGAGCAGTTCTTC

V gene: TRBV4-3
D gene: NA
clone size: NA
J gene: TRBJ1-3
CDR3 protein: CASSQEIRSSGNTIYF
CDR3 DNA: TGCGCCAGCAGCCAAGAAATAAGAAGCTCTGGAAACACCATATATTTT

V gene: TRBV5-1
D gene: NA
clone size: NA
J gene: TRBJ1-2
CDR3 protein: CASNSGPPDYGYTF
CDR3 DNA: TGCGCCAGCAATTCCGGGCCCCCGGACTATGGCTACACCTTC

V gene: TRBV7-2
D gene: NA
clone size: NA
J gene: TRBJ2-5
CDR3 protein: CASSLGTVLQETQYF
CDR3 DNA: TGTGCCAGCAGCTTAGGGACAGTACTACAAGAGACCCAGTACTTC

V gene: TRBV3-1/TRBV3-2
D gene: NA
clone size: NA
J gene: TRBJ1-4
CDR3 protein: CASSHGGANEKLFF
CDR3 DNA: TGTGCCAGCAGCCATGGGGGAGCTAATGAAAAACTGTTTTTT

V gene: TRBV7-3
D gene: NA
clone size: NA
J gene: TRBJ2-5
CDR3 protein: CASSFDPSETQYF
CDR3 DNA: TGTGCCAGCAGCTTCGACCCTTCGGAGACCCAGTACTTC

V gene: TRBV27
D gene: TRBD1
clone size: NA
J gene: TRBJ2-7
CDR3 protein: CASSTGTGSYEQYF
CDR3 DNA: TGTGCCAGCAGTACCGGGACAGGGTCCTACGAGCAGTACTTC

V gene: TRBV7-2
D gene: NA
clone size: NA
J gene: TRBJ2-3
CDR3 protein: CASSVSGTSTDTQYF
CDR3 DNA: TGTGCCAGCAGCGTTTCCGGGACTAGCACAGATACGCAGTATTTT

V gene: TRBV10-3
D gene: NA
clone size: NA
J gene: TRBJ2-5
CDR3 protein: CAISEGQQETQYF
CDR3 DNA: TGTGCCATCAGTGAAGGGCAGCAAGAGACCCAGTACTTC

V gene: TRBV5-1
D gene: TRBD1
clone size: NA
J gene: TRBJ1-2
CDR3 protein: CASAPGGSDYGYTF
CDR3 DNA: TGCGCCAGCGCCCCAGGGGGCAGTGACTATGGCTACACCTTC

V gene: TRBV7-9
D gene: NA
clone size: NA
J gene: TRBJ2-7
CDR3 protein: CASSLEGASGILHEQYF
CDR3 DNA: TGTGCCAGCAGCTTAGAGGGGGCTAGCGGAATCCTCCACGAGCAGTACTTC

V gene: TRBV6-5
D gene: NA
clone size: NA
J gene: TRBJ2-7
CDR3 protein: CASSRTRGYEQYF
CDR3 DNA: TGTGCCAGCAGCCGAACAAGGGGCTACGAGCAGTACTTC

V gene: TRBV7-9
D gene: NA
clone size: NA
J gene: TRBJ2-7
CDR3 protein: CASSLAKRGSYEQYF
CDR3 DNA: TGTGCCAGCAGCTTAGCGAAAAGGGGGTCCTACGAGCAGTACTTC

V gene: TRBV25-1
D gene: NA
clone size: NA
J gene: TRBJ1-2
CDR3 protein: CASSESGSDYGYTF
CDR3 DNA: TGTGCCAGCAGTGAATCCGGGTCAGACTATGGCTACACCTTC

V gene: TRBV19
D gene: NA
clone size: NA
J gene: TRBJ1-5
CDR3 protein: CASTLAGFSNQPQHF
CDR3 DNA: TGTGCCAGTACTTTAGCGGGTTTTAGCAATCAGCCCCAGCATTTT

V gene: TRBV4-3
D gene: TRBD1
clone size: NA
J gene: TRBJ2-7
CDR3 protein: CASSQATGIYEQYF
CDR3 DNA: TGCGCCAGCAGCCAAGCGACAGGGATCTACGAGCAGTACTTC

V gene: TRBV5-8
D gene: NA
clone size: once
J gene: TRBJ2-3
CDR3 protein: CASTPTSSTDTQYF
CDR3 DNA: TGTGCCAGCACACCGACTTCTAGCACAGATACGCAGTATTTT

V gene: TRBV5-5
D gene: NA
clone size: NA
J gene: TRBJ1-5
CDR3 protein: CASSSHPGEQPQHF
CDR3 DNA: TGTGCCAGCAGCTCCCACCCAGGGGAGCAGCCCCAGCATTTT

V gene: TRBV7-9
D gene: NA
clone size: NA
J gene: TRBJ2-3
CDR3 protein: CASSLDPTQRDTQYF
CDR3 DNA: TGTGCCAGCAGCTTGGATCCGACCCAGCGTGATACGCAGTATTTT

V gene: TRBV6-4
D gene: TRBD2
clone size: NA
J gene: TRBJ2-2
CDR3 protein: CASSVFSGRAFGELFF
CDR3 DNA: TGTGCCAGCAGTGTCTTCTCCGGGAGGGCGTTCGGGGAGCTGTTTTTT

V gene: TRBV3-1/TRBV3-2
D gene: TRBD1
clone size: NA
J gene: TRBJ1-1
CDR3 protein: CASSPGQGRTEAFF
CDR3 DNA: TGTGCCAGCAGCCCGGGACAGGGGAGGACTGAAGCTTTCTTT

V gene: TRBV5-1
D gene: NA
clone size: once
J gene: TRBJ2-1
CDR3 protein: CASSLVGDGYNEQFF
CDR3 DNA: TGCGCCAGCAGCTTGGTGGGTGACGGATACAATGAGCAGTTCTTC

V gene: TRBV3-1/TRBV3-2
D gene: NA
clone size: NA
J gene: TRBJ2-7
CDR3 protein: CASSQDVYEQYF
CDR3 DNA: TGTGCCAGCAGCCAAGATGTTTACGAGCAGTACTTC

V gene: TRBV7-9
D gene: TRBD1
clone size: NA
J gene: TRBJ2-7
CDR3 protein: CASSSYRGAYEQYF
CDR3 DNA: TGTGCCAGCAGCTCCTACAGGGGGGCCTACGAGCAGTACTTC

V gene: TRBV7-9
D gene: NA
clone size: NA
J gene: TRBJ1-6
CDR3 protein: CASSTQGAAYNSPLHF
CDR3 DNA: TGTGCCAGCAGCACCCAGGGAGCTGCCTATAATTCACCCCTCCACTTT